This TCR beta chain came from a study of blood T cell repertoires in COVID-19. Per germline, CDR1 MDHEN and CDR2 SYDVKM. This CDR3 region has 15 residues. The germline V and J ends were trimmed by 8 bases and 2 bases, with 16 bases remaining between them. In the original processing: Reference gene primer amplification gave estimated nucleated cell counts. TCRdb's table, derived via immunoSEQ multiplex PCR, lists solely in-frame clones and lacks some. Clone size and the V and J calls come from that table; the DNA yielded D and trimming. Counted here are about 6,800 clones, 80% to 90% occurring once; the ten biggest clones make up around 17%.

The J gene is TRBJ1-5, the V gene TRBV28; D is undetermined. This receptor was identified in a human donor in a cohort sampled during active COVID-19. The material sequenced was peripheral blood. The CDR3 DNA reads TGTGCCAGCTTCCCCGACGGGATTGGCAATCAGCCCCAGCATTTT. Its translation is CASFPDGIGNQPQHF.